A selection of T cell receptor beta chains follows, all from one sample in a study of cytomegalovirus exposure and HLA in healthy donors. Assay used: immunoSEQ multiplex PCR; TCRdb lists only in-frame clones, some missing. The repertoire includes hundreds of thousands of clones, 70% to 90% of them detected once, and 0.95% to 1.5% sits in the top ten. The specimen was PBMCs. The receptors stem from a woman aged 25-40 years in good health and CMV-seropositive. Each CDR3 is given with its conserved first and last residue. D genes are given only for firm matches. For some rows the clone size is stated as once, few or many, or as a class when expanded; others skip it.

abundance: NA; v_gene: TRBV9; d_gene: TRBD2; j_gene: TRBJ2-3; CDR3aa: CASSVGASGSETDTQYF; CDR3nt: TGTGCCAGCAGCGTAGGGGCTAGCGGGAGTGAAACAGATACGCAGTATTTT
abundance: NA; v_gene: TRBV4-1; d_gene: TRBD1; j_gene: TRBJ2-7; CDR3aa: CASSQQTGVEQYF; CDR3nt: TGCGCCAGCAGCCAACAGACAGGGGTCGAGCAGTACTTC
abundance: NA; v_gene: TRBV2; d_gene: NA; j_gene: TRBJ1-3; CDR3aa: CASSGQGNTIYF; CDR3nt: TGTGCCAGTTCCGGACAGGGAAACACCATATATTTT
abundance: once; v_gene: TRBV4-1; d_gene: NA; j_gene: TRBJ1-1; CDR3aa: CASSQKTGMNTEAFF; CDR3nt: TGCGCCAGCAGCCAGAAAACAGGGATGAACACTGAAGCTTTCTTT
abundance: NA; v_gene: TRBV18; d_gene: TRBD1; j_gene: TRBJ2-6; CDR3aa: CASSPQKLGQGTHSGANVLTF; CDR3nt: TGTGCCAGCTCACCACAAAAGCTGGGACAGGGGACCCACTCTGGGGCCAACGTCCTGACTTTC
abundance: once; v_gene: TRBV10-1; d_gene: NA; j_gene: TRBJ2-7; CDR3aa: CASGQGNYEQYF; CDR3nt: TGCGCCAGCGGGCAGGGGAACTACGAGCAGTACTTC
abundance: NA; v_gene: TRBV7-6; d_gene: NA; j_gene: TRBJ2-7; CDR3aa: CASSLSSSPTGEQYF; CDR3nt: TGTGCCAGCAGCTTATCTTCGTCTCCGACGGGGGAGCAGTACTTC
abundance: NA; v_gene: TRBV5-1; d_gene: NA; j_gene: TRBJ1-1; CDR3aa: CASSLALGGLAEAFF; CDR3nt: TGCGCCAGCAGCTTGGCTTTGGGGGGTTTAGCTGAAGCTTTCTTT
abundance: NA; v_gene: TRBV6-6; d_gene: TRBD1; j_gene: TRBJ2-7; CDR3aa: CASAPGQGLYEQYF; CDR3nt: TGTGCCAGCGCCCCGGGACAGGGCTTATACGAGCAGTACTTC
abundance: NA; v_gene: TRBV4-1; d_gene: TRBD2; j_gene: TRBJ2-1; CDR3aa: CASQNAGTSGGLYNEQFF; CDR3nt: TGCGCCAGCCAGAACGCCGGGACTAGCGGAGGGCTTTACAATGAGCAGTTCTTC
abundance: NA; v_gene: TRBV2; d_gene: NA; j_gene: TRBJ2-4; CDR3aa: CASSLTVAKNIQYF; CDR3nt: TGTGCCAGCAGCCTTACTGTAGCCAAAAACATTCAGTACTTC
abundance: NA; v_gene: TRBV27; d_gene: NA; j_gene: TRBJ2-7; CDR3aa: CASSLRLTYEQYF; CDR3nt: TGTGCCAGCAGTTTAAGACTGACCTACGAGCAGTACTTC
abundance: NA; v_gene: TRBV5-1; d_gene: NA; j_gene: TRBJ2-1; CDR3aa: CASSLVRSSYNEQFF; CDR3nt: TGCGCCAGCAGCTTGGTTAGGAGCTCCTACAATGAGCAGTTCTTC
abundance: NA; v_gene: TRBV6-1; d_gene: NA; j_gene: TRBJ2-4; CDR3aa: CASSAGFMSIQYF; CDR3nt: TGTGCCAGCAGTGCAGGGTTTATGAGCATTCAGTACTTC
abundance: NA; v_gene: TRBV19; d_gene: TRBD1; j_gene: TRBJ2-5; CDR3aa: CASSDGQGGETQYF; CDR3nt: TGTGCCAGTAGTGACGGACAGGGTGGGGAGACCCAGTACTTC
abundance: NA; v_gene: TRBV19; d_gene: TRBD1; j_gene: TRBJ1-4; CDR3aa: CASIGQGWEKLFF; CDR3nt: TGTGCCAGTATTGGACAGGGGTGGGAAAAACTGTTTTTT
abundance: once; v_gene: TRBV6-1; d_gene: NA; j_gene: TRBJ2-1; CDR3aa: CASSGQTSTLPNEQFF; CDR3nt: TGTGCCAGCAGTGGGCAAACTAGCACCCTCCCCAATGAGCAGTTCTTC
abundance: NA; v_gene: TRBV6-5; d_gene: TRBD1; j_gene: TRBJ1-1; CDR3aa: CASNPTGTPGKEAFF; CDR3nt: TGTGCCAGCAACCCGACAGGGACCCCGGGTAAAGAAGCTTTCTTT
abundance: NA; v_gene: TRBV11-3; d_gene: TRBD2; j_gene: TRBJ2-5; CDR3aa: CASSLEEGGRQYF; CDR3nt: TGTGCCAGCAGCTTAGAAGAGGGCGGGAGACAGTACTTC
abundance: NA; v_gene: TRBV27; d_gene: TRBD1; j_gene: TRBJ2-7; CDR3aa: CATRTGNYEQYF; CDR3nt: TGTGCCACTAGGACAGGGAACTACGAGCAGTACTTC
abundance: NA; v_gene: TRBV7-3; d_gene: TRBD2; j_gene: TRBJ2-3; CDR3aa: CASSSHGGEGRDTQYF; CDR3nt: TGTGCCAGCAGCTCCCACGGGGGGGAGGGCCGAGATACGCAGTATTTT
abundance: NA; v_gene: TRBV28; d_gene: NA; j_gene: TRBJ2-5; CDR3aa: CASRIGTQRGETQYF; CDR3nt: TGTGCCAGCAGGATCGGGACTCAACGAGGAGAGACCCAGTACTTC
abundance: NA; v_gene: TRBV2; d_gene: NA; j_gene: TRBJ2-5; CDR3aa: CASLGGQETQYF; CDR3nt: TGTGCCAGCTTAGGCGGGCAAGAGACCCAGTACTTC
abundance: many; v_gene: TRBV10-1; d_gene: TRBD1; j_gene: TRBJ2-2; CDR3aa: CASSVHGRGRGYTGELFF; CDR3nt: TGCGCCAGCAGTGTTCATGGTAGGGGGCGAGGGTATACCGGGGAGCTGTTTTTT
abundance: NA; v_gene: TRBV7-7; d_gene: NA; j_gene: TRBJ2-7; CDR3aa: CAPGFWSDYEQYF; CDR3nt: TGTGCCCCCGGGTTCTGGAGTGACTACGAGCAGTACTTC
abundance: NA; v_gene: TRBV19; d_gene: NA; j_gene: TRBJ2-7; CDR3aa: CASSRWAGEQYF; CDR3nt: TGTGCCAGTAGTAGGTGGGCAGGGGAGCAGTACTTC
abundance: few; v_gene: TRBV19; d_gene: TRBD1; j_gene: TRBJ1-5; CDR3aa: CASSIGDSHNQPQHF; CDR3nt: TGTGCCAGTAGTATCGGGGACAGCCACAATCAGCCCCAGCATTTT
abundance: once; v_gene: TRBV6-5; d_gene: NA; j_gene: TRBJ1-2; CDR3aa: CASSTWGERTGYTF; CDR3nt: TGTGCCAGCAGCACATGGGGGGAACGGACCGGCTACACCTTC
abundance: NA; v_gene: TRBV30; d_gene: NA; j_gene: TRBJ2-1; CDR3aa: CAWSPIKGAGEQFF; CDR3nt: TGTGCCTGGAGTCCTATTAAAGGGGCAGGGGAGCAGTTCTTC
abundance: NA; v_gene: TRBV27; d_gene: TRBD2; j_gene: TRBJ2-1; CDR3aa: CASTASGNYNEQFF; CDR3nt: TGTGCCAGCACAGCTAGCGGGAATTACAATGAGCAGTTCTTC
abundance: NA; v_gene: TRBV5-1; d_gene: TRBD2; j_gene: TRBJ2-1; CDR3aa: CASGPGGPGYNEQFF; CDR3nt: TGCGCCAGCGGGCCGGGAGGGCCGGGTTACAATGAGCAGTTCTTC
abundance: NA; v_gene: TRBV7-6; d_gene: TRBD2; j_gene: TRBJ2-3; CDR3aa: CASRYTSGGTDTQYF; CDR3nt: TGTGCCAGCAGATATACTAGCGGGGGGACAGATACGCAGTATTTT
abundance: NA; v_gene: TRBV5-1; d_gene: TRBD2; j_gene: TRBJ2-1; CDR3aa: CASSPLGLAGVTDEQFF; CDR3nt: TGCGCCAGCAGCCCCCTAGGACTAGCGGGAGTCACCGATGAGCAGTTCTTC
abundance: NA; v_gene: TRBV20-1; d_gene: TRBD1; j_gene: TRBJ2-7; CDR3aa: CSAGTGQEQYF; CDR3nt: TGCAGTGCAGGGACAGGGCAAGAGCAGTACTTC
abundance: NA; v_gene: TRBV9; d_gene: TRBD2; j_gene: TRBJ2-1; CDR3aa: CASSVGSGTLASEQFF; CDR3nt: TGTGCCAGCAGCGTAGGGAGCGGGACGTTGGCCAGTGAGCAGTTCTTC
abundance: NA; v_gene: TRBV5-1; d_gene: TRBD1; j_gene: TRBJ2-6; CDR3aa: CASSFLGQGAVGANVLTF; CDR3nt: TGCGCCAGCAGCTTCTTGGGACAGGGGGCTGTTGGGGCCAACGTCCTGACTTTC
abundance: NA; v_gene: TRBV30; d_gene: NA; j_gene: TRBJ2-2; CDR3aa: CAFNRDVTGELFF; CDR3nt: TGTGCCTTTAACAGGGATGTAACCGGGGAGCTGTTTTTT
abundance: NA; v_gene: TRBV6-1; d_gene: TRBD1; j_gene: TRBJ1-5; CDR3aa: CATSGTVSDQPQHF; CDR3nt: TGTGCCACCTCAGGGACAGTGTCTGACCAGCCCCAGCATTTT
abundance: NA; v_gene: TRBV11-3; d_gene: TRBD2; j_gene: TRBJ2-1; CDR3aa: CASSLGGTSGYNEQFF; CDR3nt: TGTGCCAGCAGCTTAGGAGGGACTAGCGGGTACAATGAGCAGTTCTTC
abundance: NA; v_gene: TRBV5-8; d_gene: NA; j_gene: TRBJ2-7; CDR3aa: CASSFIGGALYEQYF; CDR3nt: TGTGCCAGCAGCTTTATCGGGGGTGCTCTCTACGAGCAGTACTTC
abundance: NA; v_gene: TRBV6-5; d_gene: NA; j_gene: TRBJ2-2; CDR3aa: CASSPAGADPRELFF; CDR3nt: TGTGCCAGCAGTCCCGCTGGGGCAGACCCGAGGGAGCTGTTTTTT
abundance: NA; v_gene: TRBV25-1; d_gene: TRBD1; j_gene: TRBJ2-7; CDR3aa: CASRGQGTYEQYF; CDR3nt: TGTGCCAGCAGAGGACAGGGGACCTACGAGCAGTACTTC
abundance: NA; v_gene: TRBV7-7; d_gene: NA; j_gene: TRBJ2-3; CDR3aa: CASSLGDNPTDTQYF; CDR3nt: TGTGCTAGCAGCTTAGGGGACAATCCCACAGATACGCAGTATTTT
abundance: NA; v_gene: TRBV7-9; d_gene: NA; j_gene: TRBJ1-2; CDR3aa: CASSFSGGYGYTF; CDR3nt: TGTGCCAGCAGCTTCTCCGGGGGCTATGGCTACACCTTC
abundance: NA; v_gene: TRBV7-2; d_gene: NA; j_gene: TRBJ2-7; CDR3aa: CASSFAGSYEQYF; CDR3nt: TGTGCCAGCAGCTTTGCCGGCTCCTACGAGCAGTACTTC
abundance: NA; v_gene: TRBV5-1; d_gene: NA; j_gene: TRBJ2-7; CDR3aa: CASSLYEGHEQYF; CDR3nt: TGCGCCAGCAGCTTGTACGAGGGTCACGAGCAGTACTTC
abundance: NA; v_gene: TRBV7-9; d_gene: NA; j_gene: TRBJ2-7; CDR3aa: CASSFPPGYEQYF; CDR3nt: TGTGCCAGCAGCTTCCCCCCGGGGTACGAGCAGTACTTC
abundance: NA; v_gene: TRBV5-8; d_gene: TRBD1; j_gene: TRBJ2-3; CDR3aa: CASRYGTGDWTDTQYF; CDR3nt: TGTGCCAGCAGGTACGGGACAGGGGATTGGACAGATACGCAGTATTTT
abundance: NA; v_gene: TRBV28; d_gene: NA; j_gene: TRBJ2-7; CDR3aa: CASSFPRTPYEQYF; CDR3nt: TGTGCCAGCAGTTTCCCCAGGACTCCCTACGAGCAGTACTTC